This T cell receptor beta chain was captured in a study of blood T cells in healthy people across ages. Study summary: Capture via template switching afforded approximately one barcoded beta molecule per two T cells.

Regarding the study as a whole: CMV status of donors was not determined, possibly confounding expanded clonotype changes.

Comments on this clonotype: Its antigen is not identified.

Samples each had at least 5 micrograms of total RNA extracted. V lost 0 bases, J lost 6 bases, and 11 bases lay in between. Germline lookup yields CDR1 SGDLS and CDR2 YYNGEE. CDR3 length: 14 amino acids. Through a sample-barcoded 5' primer and a J-beta primer mix, a second PCR was run for about 6 to 12 cycles. At least 2.5 million CDR3-containing paired-end reads were obtained per sample. One entry per CDR3 protein results from TCRdb running MiXCR on the 5' RACE reads. The sample has 1.5 million to 2 million distinct CDR3 sequences; around 50% are singletons. The sequence came from a woman between 40 and 55 years old in good health. This rearrangement joins TRBV9 to TRBJ2-3; perhaps TRBD1 as D (5 bases). Sequencing was performed on blood. This CDR3 reads CASSVEGATDTQYF. CDR3 bases: TGTGCCAGCAGCGTAGAAGGGGCCACGGATACGCAGTATTTT.